This TCR beta chain was observed in a study of blood T cell repertoires in COVID-19. Method: immunoSEQ multiplex PCR; TCRdb's copy keeps in-frame clones and lacks some. Among 65,000 or so clones, roughly 70% were seen once, and the ten largest hold over 50%. J gave up 7 bases and V 4 bases, and 11 bases lay outside the gene matches. CDR1 and CDR2 from the germline V gene are SGDLS and YYNGEE. This CDR3 region has 15 residues. This clone was recorded only once. The gene calls are TRBV9 and TRBJ2-7; the match to TRBD2 covers 10 bases. Sequenced input: PBMCs or T cells enriched from blood (not recorded which). The TCR originated in a woman aged 60-75 years who had been exposed to COVID-19. DNA of the CDR3: TGTGCCAGCAGCACCCAACTAGCGGGAATGGGTGAGCAGTACTTC. This codes for CASSTQLAGMGEQYF.